This T cell receptor (beta chain) was observed in a study of blood T cell repertoires in COVID-19. Study as a whole: COVID-19 samples from acute and convalescent phases originated in the United States, Italy and Spain.

As handled by the study authors: Quantification of nucleated cells was approximated via reference gene primer amplification. Clones were read by immunoSEQ multiplex PCR, and TCRdb kept only the in-frame ones, dropping some. V and J calls and clone size are those listed in that table; D and trimming were worked out from the DNA. Of about 180,000 clones listed, approximately 80% were seen once; the top ten hold roughly 7.1%. The CDR3 consists of 15 residues. Trimming removed 1 base from V and 8 bases from J; junction bases left unmatched: 8. The germline gives CDR1 LGHDT, CDR2 YNNKEL (reference sequence).

The chain couples TRBV3-1 (or the pseudogene TRBV3-2) to TRBJ2-7; 10 bases agree with TRBD2. This sequence originates from a human donor in a cohort sampled during active COVID-19. The source material was peripheral blood. CDR3 in amino acids: CASSQAAGGPPKQYF. The CDR3 region has the DNA TGTGCCAGCAGCCAAGCAGCGGGGGGGCCCCCCAAGCAGTACTTC.